These 18 T cell receptor beta chains share one sample of origin, sequenced in a study of cytomegalovirus exposure and HLA in healthy donors. The PCR was carried out with 60 Vbeta primers and 13 Jbeta primers. Only in-frame clones appear in the TCRdb table, and some are missing; sequencing was by immunoSEQ multiplex PCR. The sample yields 140,000 to 150,000 clones, 65% to 80% seen once. The sequencing input was PBMCs. These receptors were taken from a man aged 40-49 years in good health and CMV-seropositive.

The rearrangement uses TRBV25-1 and TRBJ2-5; 9 nucleotides agree with TRBD1. With 4 bases clipped from V and 2 bases from J, the junction kept 2 bases outside the gene matches. The germline CDR1 and CDR2 sequences are MGHDK and SYGVNS. The CDR3 runs 14 residues. CDR3 nucleotides: TGTGCCAGCAGTGTGGGGACAGGGCAAGAGACCCAGTACTTC. Protein sequence: CASSVGTGQETQYF.

The CDR3 sequence: CASSSDGRKGKQFF. The CDR3 nucleotides read TGTGCCAGCAGCTCCGACGGGAGAAAGGGGAAGCAGTTCTTC. This chain uses TRBV7-2 with TRBJ2-1, with D possibly being TRBD2 (6 bases). The V end was cut by 4 bases, the J end by 11 bases, with 18 bases between. CDR1 is SGHTA and CDR2 is FQGNSA in the germline V gene. CDR3 size: 14 residues.

The chain couples TRBV27 to TRBJ2-1; 9 nucleotides line up with TRBD2. Germline CDR1 reads MNHEY; CDR2 reads SMNVEV (reference sequence). CDR3 length: 16 residues. Losses at the gene ends were 0 bases for V and 3 bases for J; bases not matched to a gene: 3. The CDR3 DNA reads as TGTGCCAGCAGTTTATCGACTAGCGGAAGCTACAATGAGCAGTTCTTC. As protein: CASSLSTSGSYNEQFF.

V gene TRBV9 combines with J gene TRBJ2-7; 7 bases align to TRBD2. V lost 2 bases, J lost 1 base, and 3 bases stayed unmatched. The CDR3 contains 14 residues. Germline loops: CDR1 SGDLS, CDR2 YYNGEE. CDR3 residues: CASSVREESYEQYF. In DNA form, the CDR3 reads TGTGCCAGCAGCGTTCGGGAGGAGTCCTACGAGCAGTACTTC.

The chain recombines TRBV10-2 with TRBJ2-3; no firm D call. CDR3 length: 14 amino acids. V lost 3 bases and J 6 bases, leaving 13 bases between the germline ends. Germline CDR1 is WSHSY and CDR2 is SAAADI. The chain's CDR3 is CASSEFPSTDTQYF. The CDR3 nucleotides read TGCGCCAGCAGTGAATTTCCTAGTACCGATACGCAGTATTTT.

Here the CDR3 DNA reads TGTGCCAGCAGTGCCTCAGTCACCTTTGGTGGCTACACCTTC. Translating it yields CASSASVTFGGYTF. The chain links TRBV2 to TRBJ1-2; D remains ambiguous. Per germline, CDR1 SNHLY and CDR2 FYNNEI. Trimming shortened V by 4 bases and J by 7 bases, and 16 bases separated the two germline ends. This CDR3 is 14 amino acids long.

The J gene is TRBJ1-1, the V gene TRBV7-8; D may be TRBD1 (6 bases). Germline V gives CDR1 SGHVS, CDR2 FQNEAQ. This CDR3 has 12 residues. V was shortened by 6 bases and J by 5 bases, with 10 bases between the two germline ends. Here the CDR3 reads CASSHRETEAFF. The DNA of the CDR3 is TGTGCCAGCAGTCACAGGGAGACTGAAGCTTTCTTT.

The chain is built from TRBV11-2 and TRBJ2-2, with 10 bases identical to TRBD2. Germline values: CDR1 SGHAT, CDR2 FQNNGV. The CDR3 spans 15 residues. V was clipped by 5 bases and J by 7 bases; unmatched bases: 7. The CDR3 coding sequence is TGTGCCAGCAGCCCCCTACTAGCGGGGCGCGGGGAGCTGTTTTTT. Translating gives CASSPLLAGRGELFF.

This chain uses TRBV28 with TRBJ2-1; D uncertain. The germline gives CDR1 MDHEN, CDR2 SYDVKM. The germline V and J ends were trimmed by 5 bases and 6 bases, with 8 bases remaining between them. This CDR3 is built from 12 residues. The CDR3 coding sequence is TGTGCCAGCAGTACTAACCCCAATGAGCAGTTCTTC. Protein: CASSTNPNEQFF.

The V gene is TRBV14, the J gene TRBJ2-7, with D possibly matching TRBD1 (6 bases). The ends were cut back, 4 bases at V and 3 bases at J, with 10 bases in the middle. The CDR3 extends over 13 amino acids. Germline assignment: CDR1 SGHDN and CDR2 FVKESK. In DNA form, the CDR3 reads TGTGCCAGCAGCCCTTACAGGGACTACGAGCAGTACTTC. Amino acid sequence: CASSPYRDYEQYF.

This chain joins TRBV30 and TRBJ1-2, with D perhaps matching TRBD1 (5 bases). This CDR3 contains 15 residues. From germline, CDR1 is GTSNPN and CDR2 SVGIG (reference sequence). The ends were cut back, 4 bases at V and 2 bases at J, with 17 bases in the middle. The CDR3 sequence: CAWTLGGASNYGYTF. CDR3 coding DNA: TGTGCCTGGACCCTAGGAGGGGCGTCGAACTATGGCTACACCTTC.

The genes are TRBV30 and TRBJ2-3; TRBD1 is a possible D gene (5 bases). The CDR3 spans 14 residues. V lost 3 bases and J lost 6, with 16 bases in between. The germline CDR1 and CDR2 sequences are GTSNPN and SVGIG (reference sequence). CDR3 region: CAWRSRTGWDTQYF. CDR3 nucleotides: TGTGCCTGGAGGTCTAGAACAGGCTGGGATACGCAGTATTTT. The full variable domain, in which reference TRBV30 and TRBJ2-3 provide the parts outside the CDR3, is SQTIHQWPATLVQPVGSPLSLECTVEGTSNPNLYWYRQAAGRGLQLLFYSVGIGQISSEVPQNLSASRPQDRQFILSSKKLLLSDSGFYLCAWRSRTGWDTQYFGPGTRLTVL.

The J gene is TRBJ2-1, the V gene TRBV7-9, with unresolved D. Germline loops: CDR1 SEHNR, CDR2 FQNEAQ (reference sequence). Trimming cost V 0 bases and J 9 bases, with 9 bases left between them. The CDR3 spans 13 residues. CDR3 in DNA: TGTGCCAGCAGCTTAGCTGCGTCTGGTGAGCAGTTCTTC. This gives the protein CASSLAASGEQFF.

This clone came up once. The chain couples TRBV18 to TRBJ2-5; TRBD1 agrees at 9 bases. J gave up 5 bases and V 2 bases, and 6 bases lay outside the gene matches. Per germline, CDR1 KGHSH and CDR2 LQKENI. The CDR3 totals 15 residues. The CDR3 nucleotides are TGTGCCAGCTCACCATCGACAGGGGGAATGGAGACCCAGTACTTC. Its protein is CASSPSTGGMETQYF.

As to this clone: The identical CDR3 is also encoded by other nucleotide sequences in the sample. The genes are TRBV27 and TRBJ1-2; unclear D gene. Trimming removed 0 bases from V and 0 bases from J, with 8 bases in between. This CDR3 region has 15 residues. The germline CDR1 and CDR2 sequences are MNHEY and SMNVEV (reference sequence). The CDR3 nucleotides are TGTGCCAGCAGTTTATCGGGCGAGACTAACTATGGCTACACCTTC. Its protein product is CASSLSGETNYGYTF.

This chain uses TRBV7-9 with TRBJ2-2, with 8 bases fitting TRBD1. The CDR3 has 15 amino acids. The germline V gene encodes CDR1 SEHNR and CDR2 FQNEAQ (reference sequence). The junction had 6 bases not matched to a gene; V was cut back by 5 bases and J by 4 bases. This CDR3 reads CASSPWTGTTGELFF. DNA of the CDR3: TGTGCCAGCAGCCCTTGGACAGGGACCACCGGGGAGCTGTTTTTT.

The J gene is TRBJ2-7, the V gene TRBV29-1; TRBD2 matches 8 bases. CDR1 is SQVTM, CDR2 ANQGSEA, per germline. With V trimmed by 3 bases and J by 2 bases, 3 bases remained unmatched. CDR3 size: 13 residues. Here the CDR3 DNA reads TGCAGCGTTGAGGAGCGGGAGCCCTACGAGCAGTACTTC. This sequence encodes CSVEEREPYEQYF.

The chain employs TRBV7-3 and TRBJ2-3; 16 nucleotides match TRBD2. Trimming removed 5 bases from V and 3 bases from J; junction bases left unmatched: 2. The CDR3 is 16 amino acids. Germline V CDR1 and CDR2: SGHTA, FQGTGA. The CDR3: CASSPGLAGGTDTQYF. The CDR3 region has the DNA TGTGCCAGCAGCCCGGGACTAGCGGGAGGGACAGATACGCAGTATTTT.